The rows below give T cell receptor beta chains drawn from one sample of a study of shared clonotypes between healthy human individuals. This table comes from immunoSEQ multiplex PCR, and its TCRdb copy is limited to in-frame clones, with some not included. The sample lists 150,000 to 200,000 clones, 66% seen once, with roughly 10% in the top ten. Sample: memory CD4+ T cells sorted from blood. These receptors came from a man aged 25-45 years in good health. Each CDR3 is given with its conserved first and last residue. The D gene is left open where the match is weak. Some rows mark clone size as missing; the rest say once, few, many or name a class of expanded clone.

TRBJ2-2,TRBD2,TRBV7-9,-,CASSLVGTSGANTGELFF,TGTGCCAGCAGCTTAGTAGGGACTAGCGGCGCGAACACCGGGGAGCTGTTTTTT
TRBJ1-2,TRBD1,TRBV2,few,CASSEISRGRDTF,TGTGCCAGCAGTGAGATTTCCAGGGGGCGCGACACCTTC
TRBJ1-2,-,TRBV6-1,-,CASSHQGFSDGYTF,TGTGCCAGCAGTCACCAGGGGTTTTCGGATGGCTACACCTTC
TRBJ2-7,TRBD2,TRBV19,-,CASRSGGTYEQYF,TGTGCCAGTAGATCGGGGGGGACCTACGAGCAGTACTTC
TRBJ2-1,TRBD2,TRBV11-1,-,CASSPEEREIRNEQFF,TGTGCCAGCAGCCCGGAGGAGCGGGAGATCCGCAATGAGCAGTTCTTC
TRBJ2-1,TRBD2,TRBV2,few,CASSQTSGFVNEQFF,TGTGCCAGCAGTCAAACTAGCGGATTTGTGAATGAGCAGTTCTTC
TRBJ2-3,TRBD1,TRBV28,-,CASSYLDRGPSVDTQYF,TGTGCCAGCAGTTACCTCGACAGGGGGCCCTCCGTGGATACGCAGTATTTT
TRBJ2-6,-,TRBV11-3,-,CASKDSGANVLTF,TGTGCCAGCAAGGACTCTGGGGCCAACGTCCTGACTTTC
TRBJ1-1,-,TRBV5-5,-,CASSLGVGAFF,TGTGCCAGCAGCTTGGGGGTGGGCGCTTTCTTT
TRBJ1-2,TRBD1,TRBV7-4,-,CASSDWDRPNYGYTF,TGTGCCAGCAGCGACTGGGACAGGCCTAACTATGGCTACACCTTC